The T cell receptor (beta chain) described here comes from a study of CD8 T cell repertoires and HIV-1 epitope variants. Study-level background: Each of Twenty-five Gag and Nef epitope peptides stimulated a separate culture. A roughly 10-day culture received IL-2, IL-7 and IL-15 on days 3 and 7.

Germline V CDR1 and CDR2: SGHVS, FQNEAQ. The length of the CDR3 is 12 residues. The V gene lost 6 bases and the J gene lost 8 bases, with 13 bases spanning the gap. Details on this clone: The antigen remains undetermined.

Method: immunoSEQ multiplex PCR; TCRdb's copy keeps in-frame clones and lacks some. This table holds around 4,000 clones, 60% to 75% found once. This TCR was sampled from a male donor with HIV. The chain uses TRBV7-8 and TRBJ1-2, with D possibly TRBD1 on 5 matching bases. Sequenced material: cultured CD8+ T cells derived from PBMCs. The DNA of the CDR3 is TGTGCCAGCAGTTCCGGGGCAGGGGGCTACACCTTC. Translating gives CASSSGAGGYTF.